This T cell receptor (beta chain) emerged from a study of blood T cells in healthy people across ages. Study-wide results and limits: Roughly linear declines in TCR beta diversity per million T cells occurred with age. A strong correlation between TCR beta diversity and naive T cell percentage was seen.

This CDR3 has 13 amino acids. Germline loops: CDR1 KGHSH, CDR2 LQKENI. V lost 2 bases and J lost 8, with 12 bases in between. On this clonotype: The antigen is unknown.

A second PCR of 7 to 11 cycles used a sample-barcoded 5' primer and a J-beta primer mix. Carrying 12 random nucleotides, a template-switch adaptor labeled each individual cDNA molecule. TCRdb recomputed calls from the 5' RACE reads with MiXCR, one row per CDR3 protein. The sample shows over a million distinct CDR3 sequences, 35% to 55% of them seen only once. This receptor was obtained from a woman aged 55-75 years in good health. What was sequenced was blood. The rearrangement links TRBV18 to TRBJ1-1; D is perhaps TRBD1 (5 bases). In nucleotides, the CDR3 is TGTGCCAGCTCACCATACCGGGGGGAGGAAGCTTTCTTT. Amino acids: CASSPYRGEEAFF. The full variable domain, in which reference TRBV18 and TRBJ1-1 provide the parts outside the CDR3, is NAGVMQNPRHLVRRRGQEARLRCSPMKGHSHVYWYRQLPEEGLKFMVYLQKENIIDESGMPKERFSAEFPKEGPSILRIQQVVRGDSAAYFCASSPYRGEEAFFGQGTRLTVV.